The clone carrying this TCR beta chain was counted once. Original methodology: Reference gene primer amplification gave estimated nucleated cell counts. The repertoire was sequenced with immunoSEQ multiplex PCR; TCRdb's copy has only in-frame clones and lacks some. Clone size and V and J calls were adopted from that table, with D and trimming inferred from the DNA. The table lists about 150,000 clones, about four fifths of them singletons, with 25% to 30% in the top ten. After removal of 1 base from V and 1 base from J, the junction contained 4 bases not matched to a gene. The CDR3 has 18 residues. Looked up from germline, CDR1 is LGHNA and CDR2 is YNFKEQ. The sample belongs to a study of blood T cell repertoires in COVID-19. Across the study: Samples representing acute and convalescent COVID-19 were sourced from the United States, Italy and Spain. From T cells, B-cell-depleted T cells, or PBMCs came the material, which was cDNA or gDNA.

The clonotype comes from a woman aged 60-75 years with acute or convalescent COVID-19. Input material: peripheral blood. The chain couples TRBV4-2 to TRBJ2-2; the match to TRBD2 covers 12 bases. CDR3 in DNA: TGTGCCAGCAGCCAAGTACTAGCGGGGGGCTTGAACACCGGGGAGCTGTTTTTT. Translated: CASSQVLAGGLNTGELFF.